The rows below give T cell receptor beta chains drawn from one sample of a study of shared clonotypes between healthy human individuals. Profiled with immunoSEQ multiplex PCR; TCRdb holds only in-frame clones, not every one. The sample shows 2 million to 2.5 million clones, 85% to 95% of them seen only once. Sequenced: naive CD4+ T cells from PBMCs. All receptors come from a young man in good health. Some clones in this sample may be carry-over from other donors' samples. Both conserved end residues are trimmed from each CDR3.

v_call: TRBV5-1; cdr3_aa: ASSNGPGLTTDTQY
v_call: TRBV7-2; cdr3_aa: ASSLRAGDDEQY
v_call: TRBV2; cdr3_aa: ASRDDRGLNEQF
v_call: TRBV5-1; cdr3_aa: ASSLGAGVTGELF
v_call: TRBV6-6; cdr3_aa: ASSPRQGATETQY
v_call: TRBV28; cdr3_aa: ASSRTRGLYEQY
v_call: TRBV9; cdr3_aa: ASSVGGVLGSDTQY
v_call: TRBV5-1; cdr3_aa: ASAKQGARREETQY
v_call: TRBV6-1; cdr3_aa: ASSETGDHYNEQF
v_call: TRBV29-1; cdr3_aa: SVAGGDEQY
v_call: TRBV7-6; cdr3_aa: ASTPGQAFEAQY
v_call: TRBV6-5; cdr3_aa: ASSYSTGEETQY
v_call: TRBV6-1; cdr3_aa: ASRTGLAGQDEQY
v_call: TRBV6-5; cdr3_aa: ASSYSMYSQSFAF
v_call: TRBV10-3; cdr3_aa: AISGASGNTEAF
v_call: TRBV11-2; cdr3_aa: ASSLDHTGTGF
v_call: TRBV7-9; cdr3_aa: ASSVDRGTYEQY
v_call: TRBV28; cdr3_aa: ASSSPTAPYEQY
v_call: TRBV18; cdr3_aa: ASSPKGSSYNEQF
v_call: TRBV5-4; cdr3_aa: ASSFRTQVPYEQY
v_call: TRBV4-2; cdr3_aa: ASSQDGTGLF
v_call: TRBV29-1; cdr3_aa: SVRGQLTYEQY
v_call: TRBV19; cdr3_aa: ASSIWAGGPRISYNEQF
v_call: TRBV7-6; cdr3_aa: ASSLAPTRDPNSPLH
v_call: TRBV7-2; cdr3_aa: AIHLGAGLANEQF
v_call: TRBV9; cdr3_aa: ASTPSGGRANEQF
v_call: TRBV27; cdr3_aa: ASSSFSALRNSPLH
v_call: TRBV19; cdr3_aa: ASSILPPRGHEQF
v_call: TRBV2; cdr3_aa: ASSEARIMNTEAF
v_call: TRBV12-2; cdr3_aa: ASRICRDMPQSGANVLT
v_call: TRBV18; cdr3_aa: ASSLGLAGIGEQF
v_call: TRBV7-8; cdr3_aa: ASSSLRTGELF
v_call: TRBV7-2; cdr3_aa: ASSLDSGRVYEQY
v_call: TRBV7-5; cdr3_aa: ARSHAIRDRGFTDTQY
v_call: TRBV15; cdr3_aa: ATSRFNRGSTDTQY
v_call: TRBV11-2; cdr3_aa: ASSPGVNPGTDTQY
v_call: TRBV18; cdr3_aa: ASSQRLAGGINNEQF
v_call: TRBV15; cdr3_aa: ATGSGPRGTQY
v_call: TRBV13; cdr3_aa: ASSVGQGGETQY
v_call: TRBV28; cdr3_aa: ASSQAGVSYEQY
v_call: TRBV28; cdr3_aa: ASSTGTNSGNTIY